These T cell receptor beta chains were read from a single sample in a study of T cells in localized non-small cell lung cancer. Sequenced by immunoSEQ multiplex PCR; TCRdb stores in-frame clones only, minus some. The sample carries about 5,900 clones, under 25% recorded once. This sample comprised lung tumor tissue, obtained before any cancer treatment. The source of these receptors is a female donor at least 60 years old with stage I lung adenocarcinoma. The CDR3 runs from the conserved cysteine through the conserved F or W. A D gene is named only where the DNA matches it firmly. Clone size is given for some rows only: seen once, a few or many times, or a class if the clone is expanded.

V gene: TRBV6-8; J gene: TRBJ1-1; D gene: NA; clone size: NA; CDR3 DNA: TGTGCCAGCAGGAGTGCGGGGAACACTGAAGCTTTCTTT; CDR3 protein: CASRSAGNTEAFF
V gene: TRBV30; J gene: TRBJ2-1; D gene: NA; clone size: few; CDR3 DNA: TGTGCCTGGATTGGAGCGTTGGAGCAGTTCTTC; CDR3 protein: CAWIGALEQFF
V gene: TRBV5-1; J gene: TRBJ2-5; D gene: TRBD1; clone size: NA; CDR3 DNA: TGCGCCAGCAGCAAGGGGACAGGGAAAGAGACCCAGTACTTC; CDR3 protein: CASSKGTGKETQYF
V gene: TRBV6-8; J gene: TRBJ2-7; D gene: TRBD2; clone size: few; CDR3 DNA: TGTGCCAGCAGTTACGGGAGCGGGAGGTCCCACGAGCAGTACTTC; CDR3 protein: CASSYGSGRSHEQYF
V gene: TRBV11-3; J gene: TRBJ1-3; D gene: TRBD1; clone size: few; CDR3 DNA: TGTGCCAGCAGCTTGGCGCGACAGGGGGCGGAGAACACCATATATTTT; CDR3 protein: CASSLARQGAENTIYF
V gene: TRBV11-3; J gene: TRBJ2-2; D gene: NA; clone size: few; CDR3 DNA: TGTGCCAGCCAGTCGGGCACACACACCGGGGAGCTGTTTTTT; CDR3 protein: CASQSGTHTGELFF
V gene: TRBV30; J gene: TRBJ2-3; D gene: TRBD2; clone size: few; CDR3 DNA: TGTGCCTGCCCCCTGGGGACTAGCGGCCTCGGGGGTACGCAGTATTTT; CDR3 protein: CACPLGTSGLGGTQYF
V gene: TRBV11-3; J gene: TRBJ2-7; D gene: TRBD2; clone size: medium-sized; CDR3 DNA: TGTGCCAGCAGCGCCGGACTAGCGGAGACCTACGAGCAGTACTTC; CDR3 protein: CASSAGLAETYEQYF
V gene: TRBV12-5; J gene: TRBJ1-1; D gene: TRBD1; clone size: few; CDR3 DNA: TGTGCCAGCACCAAAACAGGGGCTGAAGCTTTCTTT; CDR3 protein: CASTKTGAEAFF
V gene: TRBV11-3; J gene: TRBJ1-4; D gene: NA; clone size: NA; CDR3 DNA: TGTGCCAGCAGCACCGGGCCGTCATTAACTAATGAAAAACTGTTTTTT; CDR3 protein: CASSTGPSLTNEKLFF
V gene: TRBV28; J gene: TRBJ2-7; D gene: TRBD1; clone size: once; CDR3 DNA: TGTGCCAGCAGTTTAGGGACAGGGGGTATGACTGTGTCCTACGAGCAGTACTTC; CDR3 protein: CASSLGTGGMTVSYEQYF
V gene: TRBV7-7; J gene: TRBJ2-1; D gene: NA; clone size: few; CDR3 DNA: TGTGCCAGCAGCCGTACTAGCCTCCACCACTCCTACAATGAGCAGTTCTTC; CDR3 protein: CASSRTSLHHSYNEQFF
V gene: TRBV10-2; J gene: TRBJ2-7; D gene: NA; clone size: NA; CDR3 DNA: TGCGCCAGCAGTGAAACACAGGCGACCTACGAGCAGTACTTC; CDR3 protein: CASSETQATYEQYF
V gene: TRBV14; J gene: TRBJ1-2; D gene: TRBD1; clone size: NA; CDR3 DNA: TGTGCCAGCAGCCTTACCCGGACAGGTGGCTACACCTTC; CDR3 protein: CASSLTRTGGYTF
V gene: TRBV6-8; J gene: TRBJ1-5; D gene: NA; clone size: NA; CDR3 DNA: TGTGCCAGCAGCGACCCTAGCAATCAGCCCCAGCATTTT; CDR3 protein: CASSDPSNQPQHF
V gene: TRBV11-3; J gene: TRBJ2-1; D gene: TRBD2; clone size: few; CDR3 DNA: TGTGCCAGCAGCTTGACTAGCGGGAGGGCCGGGTACAATGAGCAGTTCTTC; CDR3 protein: CASSLTSGRAGYNEQFF
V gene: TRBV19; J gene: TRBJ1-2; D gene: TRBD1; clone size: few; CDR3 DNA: TGTGCCAGCCAAAAGCGGACAGGAGTTAACTATGGCTACACCTTC; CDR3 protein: CASQKRTGVNYGYTF